The sequence of this TCR beta chain was determined in a study of T cell responses to AZD1222 COVID-19 vaccine. About this clone itself: The antigen is undetermined.

Regarding the study as a whole: Reportedly, nearly half the spike-specific TCRs target unmutated variant regions.

The table came from immunoSEQ multiplex PCR; TCRdb's copy has only in-frame clones and leaves some out. The profile shows around 140,000 clones, 92% of them singletons. Here the sequenced sample was peripheral blood, taken 28 days after the second AZD1222 dose. This TCR was sampled from an adult who received the AZD1222 COVID-19 vaccine.

The CDR3 DNA sequence: TGTGCCAGCACAGGGTTACAGGGAAACACCATATATTTT. Translation gives CASTGLQGNTIYF. The chain employs TRBV2 and TRBJ1-3; possibly TRBD1 for D (5 bases). The V gene lost 7 bases and the J gene lost 4 bases, with 11 bases spanning the gap. Looked up from germline, CDR1 is SNHLY and CDR2 is FYNNEI. This CDR3 is built from 13 residues.